This TCR beta chain comes out of a study of CD8+ T cells in alopecia areata. About the study: Oral tofacitinib (5 to 10 mg twice daily) was administered to treated patients. Study results and limitations: Scalp samples also contribute reads from the resident alphabeta T cells found in normal skin. Affected lesional scalp, above all in alopecia totalis/universalis, was more clonal than normal scalp.

This clone appeared a few times. Its antigen is undetermined. After isolation, RNA underwent reverse transcription to generate cDNA as the sequencing template. Produced via immunoSEQ multiplex PCR; TCRdb's table is partial and in-frame only. Seen here are hundreds of thousands of clones, approximately 61% observed once, and the top ten hold around 1.2%. Trimming cost V 6 bases and J 3 bases, with 11 bases left between them. The germline CDR1 and CDR2 sequences are SGHTA and FQGNSA. The CDR3 is 13 amino acids. It was from alopecia areata patients that lesional scalp punch biopsies and peripheral blood were collected.

The sequences come from CD4+ T cells sorted from blood, collected at week 0. The chain links TRBV7-2 to TRBJ1-1; no clear D gene. The sequence derives from a human donor with alopecia areata. CDR3 nucleotide sequence: TGTGCCAGCAGTCCGCGGCGCGACACTGAAGCTTTCTTT. This translates into CASSPRRDTEAFF.